Presented here are 8 T cell receptor beta chains from one specimen sequenced in a study of OX40 agonist ivuxolimab in advanced cancers. Assay: immunoSEQ multiplex PCR; the TCRdb copy retains only in-frame clones and omits some. The repertoire holds 11,000 to 15,000 clones, with approximately 77% as singletons. The source was CD4+ or CD8+ T cells sorted from blood, collected in a trial of the OX40 agonist ivuxolimab. The receptors originated from an adult with an advanced solid tumor such as melanoma, head and neck, liver or kidney cancer.

The V call is TRBV5-1, the J call TRBJ1-1; possible D gene TRBD1, 6 bases. The V and J ends lost 4 bases and 3 bases respectively, with 22 bases between them. This CDR3 is 17 amino acids long. Germline values: CDR1 SGHRS, CDR2 YFSETQ. The CDR3 DNA sequence: TGCGCCAGCAGCCTAGGCCCCGGGGGGCCAGGGGACACTGAAGCTTTCTTT. Its protein product is CASSLGPGGPGDTEAFF.

This clone was seen just once. The chain uses TRBV27 and TRBJ1-5, with TRBD1 matching over 9 bases. Losses at the gene ends were 4 bases for V and 0 bases for J; bases not matched to a gene: 7. This CDR3 is 17 amino acids long. Per the germline V gene, CDR1 is MNHEY and CDR2 is SMNVEV (reference sequence). CDR3 nucleotide sequence: TGTGCCAGCAGTTCGGGACAGGGATCCTATAGCAATCAGCCCCAGCATTTT. Translating it yields CASSSGQGSYSNQPQHF.

This rearrangement joins TRBV11-2 to TRBJ2-3; TRBD2 agrees at 9 bases. This CDR3 region has 16 residues. CDR1 is SGHAT, CDR2 FQNNGV, per germline. J lost 1 base, V lost 5 bases, and 7 bases had no gene match. CDR3 bases: TGTGCCAGCAGCGGGATAGCGGGGGCCCGCACAGATACGCAGTATTTT. Its protein is CASSGIAGARTDTQYF.

The V call is TRBV28, the J call TRBJ2-5; 11 nucleotides line up with TRBD2. Per germline, CDR1 MDHEN and CDR2 SYDVKM. With V trimmed by 3 bases and J by 7 bases, 7 bases remained unmatched. There are 15 residues in the CDR3. CDR3 residues: CASSLLLAGAGTQYF. The CDR3 nucleotides are TGTGCCAGCAGTTTGCTACTAGCGGGGGCAGGGACCCAGTACTTC.

This clone was found once. CDR3 sequence: CASRLAPGQGGTEAFF. The DNA of the CDR3 is TGTGCAAGTCGCTTAGCACCGGGACAGGGAGGAACTGAAGCTTTCTTT. The chain carries TRBV12-2 and TRBJ1-1; the table's D call, TRBD1, has no DNA check behind it. TRBV12-2 constitutes a pseudogene. The CDR3 has 16 amino acids.

The chain couples TRBV10-1 to TRBJ2-5; D gene uncertain. Trimming pared 4 bases from V and 5 bases from J, leaving 11 bases between. This CDR3 comprises 13 residues. Germline V gene data show CDR1 as WNHNN and CDR2 as SYGVQD (reference sequence). The CDR3 here is CASSAITEETQYF. The CDR3, as DNA: TGCGCCAGCAGTGCCATCACGGAGGAGACCCAGTACTTC.

V gene TRBV29-1 combines with J gene TRBJ1-1, with TRBD1 as a possible D gene (6 bases). Germline values: CDR1 SQVTM, CDR2 ANQGSEA. This CDR3 region has 12 residues. V was clipped by 6 bases and J by 1 base, with 9 bases between them. CDR3 coding DNA: TGCAGCGTCAAGACAGGGAACACTGAAGCTTTCTTT. It translates to CSVKTGNTEAFF.

A few counts support this clone. The V call is TRBV13, the J call TRBJ2-3; 11 bases align to TRBD2. V trimming: 4 bases; J trimming: 0 bases; junction bases outside the gene matches: 9. This CDR3 region has 18 residues. Germline V gives CDR1 PRHDT, CDR2 FYEKMQ (reference sequence). This CDR3 reads CASSSQTSGGASTDTQYF. Here the CDR3 DNA reads TGTGCCAGCAGCTCACAAACTAGCGGGGGCGCTAGCACAGATACGCAGTATTTT. Variable domain in full (rest from reference TRBV13 and TRBJ2-3): AAGVIQSPRHLIKEKRETATLKCYPIPRHDTVYWYQQGPGQDPQFLISFYEKMQSDKGSIPDRFSAQQFSDYHSELNMSSLELGDSALYFCASSSQTSGGASTDTQYFGPGTRLTVL.